These 13 T cell receptor beta chains came from one sample sequenced in a study of cytomegalovirus exposure and HLA in healthy donors. The study ran its PCR with 60 Vbeta and 13 Jbeta primers. Some clones are missing from TCRdb's copy, which holds only in-frame ones; the method was immunoSEQ multiplex PCR. The sample lists 150,000 or so clones, about two thirds occurring once. Sequencing was done on a sample of PBMCs. The receptors derive from a woman aged 18-30 years in good health and CMV-seronegative.

CDR3 nucleotides: TGTGCCACTAACGACAGGGTGAATGGCTACACCTTC. This encodes CATNDRVNGYTF. V is TRBV10-3 and J is TRBJ1-2, with TRBD1 matching 7 bases. The CDR3 spans 12 residues. V was pared by 10 bases and J by 6 bases, with 8 bases of the junction left unmatched. Germline lookup yields CDR1 ENHRY and CDR2 SYGVKD.

V gene TRBV6-5 combines with J gene TRBJ2-1; 14 bases align to TRBD2. The ends lost 6 bases at V and 15 bases at J; junction bases unmatched: 10. The CDR3 is 14 residues long. Germline V lookup: CDR1 MNHEY, CDR2 SVGAGI. CDR3 in amino acids: CASSPGLAGGGGFF. CDR3 DNA: TGTGCCAGCAGCCCCGGACTAGCGGGGGGCGGTGGGTTCTTC.

This clone was seen a handful of times. In nucleotides, the CDR3 is TGTGCCAGCACTCAACTAGCGGGGGTGGCCGGGACGCAGTATTTT. It yields the protein CASTQLAGVAGTQYF. The J gene is TRBJ2-3, the V gene TRBV6-4, with TRBD2 matching 11 bases. CDR3 length equals 15 residues. CDR1 and CDR2 from the germline V gene are MRHNA and SNTAGT. V dropped 7 bases and J dropped 9; count of bases not matched to a gene: 12.

The V and J genes are TRBV5-6 and TRBJ1-6; D gene ambiguous. V was shortened by 6 bases and J by 7 bases, with 11 bases between the two germline ends. Germline V gene data show CDR1 as SGHDT and CDR2 as YYEEEE. The CDR3 extends over 13 amino acids. The CDR3 nucleotides are TGTGCCAGCAAGGGAGAAGGGAATTCACCCCTCCACTTT. It encodes CASKGEGNSPLHF.

The chain is built from TRBV27 and TRBJ1-1; 9 nucleotides match TRBD1. CDR1 MNHEY and CDR2 SMNVEV come from the germline V gene (reference sequence). V lost 5 bases to trimming and J lost 3 bases; unmatched junction nucleotides: 13. CDR3 length: 17 amino acids. The CDR3 is CASSTPGTGLRDTEAFF. The CDR3 DNA follows: TGTGCCAGCAGTACCCCCGGGACAGGGTTGAGGGACACTGAAGCTTTCTTT.

CDR3: CSGRAGTEAFF. The CDR3 nucleotides are TGCAGCGGGCGGGCGGGCACTGAAGCTTTCTTT. The rearrangement joins TRBV20-1 to TRBJ1-1; D remains ambiguous. This CDR3 has 11 amino acids. Germline V lookup: CDR1 DFQATT, CDR2 SNEGSKA (reference sequence).

V and J are TRBV15 and TRBJ2-1, with a possible D match to TRBD2 (5 bases). Germline loops: CDR1 LNHNV, CDR2 YYDKDF (reference sequence). The ends were cut back, 1 base at V and 6 bases at J, with 10 bases in the middle. This CDR3 region has 14 residues. Written as DNA, the CDR3 is TGTGCCACCAGCAGAGGGACGACTATCAATGAGCAGTTCTTC. Its translation is CATSRGTTINEQFF.

This sequence joins TRBV11-2 and TRBJ2-7; TRBD2 is a possible D gene (6 bases). Germline values: CDR1 SGHAT, CDR2 FQNNGV. Trimming removed 4 bases from V and 8 bases from J, with 18 bases in between. The CDR3 extends over 14 amino acids. The CDR3 reads CASSSDRTGTQQYV. CDR3 DNA sequence: TGTGCCAGCAGCTCCGATAGGACCGGGACTCAGCAGTACGTC.

The rearrangement uses TRBV4-1 and TRBJ1-1; perhaps TRBD1 as D (5 bases). Germline V gene sequence: CDR1 MGHRA, CDR2 YSYEKL. The V end was cut by 3 bases, the J end by 4 bases, with 6 bases between. This CDR3 spans 12 amino acids. CDR3 nucleotides: TGCGCCAGCAGCCACCAGGGCACTGAAGCTTTCTTT. Amino acids: CASSHQGTEAFF.

The chain links TRBV10-3 to TRBJ2-1; 9 nucleotides line up with TRBD1. Germline CDR1 reads ENHRY; CDR2 reads SYGVKD. This CDR3 region has 17 residues. J gave up 1 base and V 4 bases, and 8 bases lay outside the gene matches. CDR3 sequence: CAISGDGGTGSYNEQFF. The CDR3 DNA is TGTGCCATCAGTGGGGATGGAGGGACAGGGTCCTACAATGAGCAGTTCTTC.

The rearrangement joins TRBV2 to TRBJ1-5; 8 bases are shared with TRBD1. Trimming removed 3 bases from V and 3 bases from J; junction bases left unmatched: 4. The CDR3 is 15 residues long. CDR1 and CDR2 from the germline V gene are SNHLY and FYNNEI. The DNA for the CDR3 is TGTGCCAGCAGTGATGGGACAGGAGCCAATCAGCCCCAGCATTTT. It yields the protein CASSDGTGANQPQHF.

The chain combines TRBV9 with TRBJ2-3; TRBD2 aligns across 9 bases. CDR3 size: 17 residues. Germline V CDR1 and CDR2: SGDLS, YYNGEE. After removal of 0 bases from V and 2 bases from J, the junction contained 7 bases not matched to a gene. DNA of the CDR3: TGTGCCAGCAGCGTAGAATCCCTAGCGGGGTTCACAGATACGCAGTATTTT. Translating it yields CASSVESLAGFTDTQYF. The full variable domain, in which reference TRBV9 and TRBJ2-3 provide the parts outside the CDR3, is DSGVTQTPKHLITATGQRVTLRCSPRSGDLSVYWYQQSLDQGLQFLIQYYNGEERAKGNILERFSAQQFPDLHSELNLSSLELGDSALYFCASSVESLAGFTDTQYFGPGTRLTVL.

DNA of the CDR3: TGTGCCAGCAGTTTTAATAGGTACAGCTATGGCTACACCTTC. This sequence encodes CASSFNRYSYGYTF. The J gene is TRBJ1-2, the V gene TRBV27, with D hard to call. The CDR3 contains 14 residues. In germline, CDR1 is MNHEY, CDR2 SMNVEV (reference sequence). V was clipped by 3 bases and J by 4 bases, with 12 bases between them.